The 13 T cell receptor beta chains in this list originate from one sample, sequenced in a study of T cells after yellow fever vaccination. TCRdb called the 5' RACE reads again in MiXCR, with one record for every CDR3 protein. The sample has some 70,000 distinct CDR3 sequences, about 6.5% seen once. This specimen was CD8+ T cells sorted from PBMCs, taken roughly 47 days after the first yellow fever vaccination. The receptors were sampled from a man between 18 and 29 years old who received the YFV17D yellow fever vaccine.

The table lists this clonotype with a few counts. The chain recombines TRBV12-2 with TRBJ2-5; the table's D call of TRBD2 was not tested on the DNA. TRBV12-2 is flagged as a pseudogene. The CDR3 contains 17 residues. CDR3 region: CASRPSYRGGCQETQYF. As DNA, the CDR3 is TGTGCAAGTCGCCCCTCCTATAGAGGCGGTTGTCAAGAGACCCAGTACTTC.

This sequence joins TRBV3-1 and TRBJ2-1; D call uncertain. Germline CDR1 and CDR2: LGHDT and YNNKEL (reference sequence). V was shortened by 4 bases and J by 2 bases, with 12 bases between the two germline ends. The CDR3 sequence is 15 residues long. Here the CDR3 DNA reads TGTGCCAGCAGCCTAGGCGACCGGACCTACAATGAGCAGTTCTTC. Translating it yields CASSLGDRTYNEQFF.

This clonotype came up a few times. The chain joins TRBV12-5 to TRBJ2-3; 8 bases are shared with TRBD2. This CDR3 is built from 17 residues. Germline assignment: CDR1 LGHNT and CDR2 FRNRAP. Germline trimming cut 5 bases from V and 6 bases from J; bases unmatched to any gene: 16. CDR3 in DNA: TGTGCTAGTGGTCCCTTTGCGGTCGGGGGGGCCGGCGATACGCAGTATTTT. Translated, it gives CASGPFAVGGAGDTQYF.

The V call is TRBV12-3 or TRBV12-4, the J call TRBJ2-2, with D possibly TRBD2 on 6 matching bases. Between the trimmed V and J ends, which lost 9 bases and 3 bases, there was a span of 8 bases. CDR3 length equals 12 residues. CDR3 in DNA: TGTGCCAGTACGGGGGACACCGGGGAGCTGTTTTTT. It translates to CASTGDTGELFF.

This clonotype appeared many times. The chain combines TRBV5-8 with TRBJ2-1, with a possible D match to TRBD1 (6 bases). The CDR3 contains 14 residues. Germline values: CDR1 SGHTS, CDR2 YDEGEE. The V end lost 5 bases, the J end lost 5 bases, and 14 bases lay between the germline ends. Here the CDR3 reads CASSLQGGHNEQFF. Written as DNA, the CDR3 is TGTGCCAGCAGTTTGCAAGGGGGACACAATGAGCAGTTCTTC. Full variable domain (rest looked up from reference TRBV5-8 and TRBJ2-1): EAGVTQSPTHLIKTRGQQATLRCSPISGHTSVYWYQQALGLGLQFLLWYDEGEERNRGNFPPRFSGRQFPNYSSELNVNALELEDSALYLCASSLQGGHNEQFFGPGTRLTVL.

This clonotype has ten or more counts. This chain joins TRBV18 and TRBJ2-5; 8 nucleotides match TRBD1. V lost 3 bases to trimming and J lost 5 bases; unmatched junction nucleotides: 5. The CDR3 is 14 residues long. Germline lookup yields CDR1 KGHSH and CDR2 LQKENI. The CDR3 loop reads CASSPGQDLETQYF. DNA for the CDR3: TGTGCCAGCTCACCGGGACAGGATTTGGAGACCCAGTACTTC. The full variable domain, its missing parts supplied by reference TRBV18 and TRBJ2-5, is NAGVMQNPRHLVRRRGQEARLRCSPMKGHSHVYWYRQLPEEGLKFMVYLQKENIIDESGMPKERFSAEFPKEGPSILRIQQVVRGDSAAYFCASSPGQDLETQYFGPGTRLLVL.

The chain couples TRBV23-1 to TRBJ2-7; 9 positions match TRBD2. TRBV23-1 has ORF status, its function being uncertain. The CDR3 runs to 14 residues. Unmatched junction bases numbered 10, after V lost 8 bases and J lost 5 bases. Here the CDR3 DNA reads TGCGCCAGCCACATACCGGGACTAGCAAACGAGCAGTACTTC. Translation gives CASHIPGLANEQYF.

This clonotype was detected many times. The rearrangement links TRBV29-1 to TRBJ2-1, with D uncertain. Germline assignment: CDR1 SQVTM and CDR2 ANQGSEA. V was shortened by 2 bases and J by 4 bases, with 9 bases between the two germline ends. This CDR3 contains 13 residues. CDR3 loop: CSVEQTGYNEQFF. CDR3 DNA sequence: TGCAGCGTTGAACAAACTGGATACAATGAGCAGTTCTTC.

This clonotype was found many times. The chain recombines TRBV5-6 with TRBJ2-3; the match to TRBD2 covers 8 bases. The CDR3 has 15 residues. With V trimmed by 3 bases and J by 3 bases, 6 bases remained unmatched. Germline V gene lookup returns CDR1 SGHDT and CDR2 YYEEEE. The CDR3, as DNA: TGTGCCAGCAGCTCTCGGGGGGGCTCGACAGATACGCAGTATTTT. This gives the protein CASSSRGGSTDTQYF.

As to this clonotype: This could be a read error, since a much larger clone is one nucleotide away. This chain uses TRBV12-3 or TRBV12-4 with TRBJ2-2; possibly TRBD1 for D (5 bases). CDR3 length: 16 residues. V shed 3 bases and J shed 8 bases, with 19 bases lying between them. CDR3 protein: CASSFGGANPSGELFF. CDR3 in DNA: TGTGCCAGCAGTTTCGGTGGGGCGAACCCGAGTGGGGAGCTGTTTTTT.

This clonotype was seen at least ten times. V gene TRBV12-3 or TRBV12-4 combines with J gene TRBJ1-2; D is unresolved. The length of the CDR3 is 13 residues. V was cut by 4 bases and J by 3 bases, with 9 bases left in between. CDR3 residues: CASSSYRYYGYTF. DNA of the CDR3: TGTGCCAGCAGTTCATATAGATACTATGGCTACACCTTC.

This clonotype occurred a few times. The rearrangement joins TRBV4-3 to TRBJ1-2; 7 bases map to TRBD1. The CDR3 is 14 amino acids. With V trimmed by 4 bases and J by 2 bases, 4 bases remained unmatched. CDR1 and CDR2 (germline): LGHNA, YSLEER. The CDR3 sequence is CASSPGTANYGYTF. DNA of the CDR3: TGCGCCAGCAGCCCCGGGACAGCGAACTATGGCTACACCTTC.

For the CDR3, the DNA is TGTGCCATCAGTGAATCGGGGTTATCCTACGAGCAGTACTTC. This gives the protein CAISESGLSYEQYF. J is TRBJ2-7 and V is TRBV10-3; D may be TRBD2 (5 bases). In germline, CDR1 is ENHRY, CDR2 SYGVKD. The V end was cut by 3 bases, the J end by 1 base, with 10 bases between. The CDR3 length is 14 residues.